This T cell receptor (beta chain) was profiled in a study of T cells in women clearing cervical HPV infection. Comments on this clone: The CDR3 end falls 3 residues outside the read, so it is completed with the germline J gene.

Genomic DNA, averaging around 1,200 ng per sample, yielded TCR beta CDR3 via immunoSEQ. Assay: immunoSEQ multiplex PCR; the TCRdb copy retains only in-frame clones and omits some. The table for this sample gives tens of thousands of clones. The CDR3 has 13 amino acids. Germline assignment: CDR1 SNHLY and CDR2 FYNNEI. Trimming removed 4 bases from V and 6 bases from J, with 13 bases in between. The sequenced sample consisted of blood buffy coat. The rearrangement joins TRBV2 to TRBJ2-7, with D uncertain. The clonotype originates from a woman aged 18-69 years with a cervical HPV16 infection that either progressed to CIN3+ or cleared (not recorded which). Partial CDR3 DNA: TGTGCCAGCAGTGTACAAGCGCCCGGCGAG. Translating gives CASSVQAPGE. The CDR3 as a whole reads CASSVQAPGEQYF.